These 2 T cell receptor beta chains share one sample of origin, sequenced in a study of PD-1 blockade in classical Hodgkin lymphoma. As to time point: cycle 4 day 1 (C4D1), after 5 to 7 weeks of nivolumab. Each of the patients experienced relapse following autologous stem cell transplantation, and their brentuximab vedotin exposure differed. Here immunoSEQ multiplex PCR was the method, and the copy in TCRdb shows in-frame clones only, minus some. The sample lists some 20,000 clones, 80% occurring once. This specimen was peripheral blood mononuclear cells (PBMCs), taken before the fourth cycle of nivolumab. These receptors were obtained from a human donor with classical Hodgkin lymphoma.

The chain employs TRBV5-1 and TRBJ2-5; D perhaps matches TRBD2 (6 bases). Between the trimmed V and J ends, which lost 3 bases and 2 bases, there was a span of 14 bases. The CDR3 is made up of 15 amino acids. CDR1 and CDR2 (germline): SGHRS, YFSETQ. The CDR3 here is CASSSSDAGQETQYF. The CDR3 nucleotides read TGCGCCAGCAGCTCTTCCGACGCGGGGCAAGAGACCCAGTACTTC.

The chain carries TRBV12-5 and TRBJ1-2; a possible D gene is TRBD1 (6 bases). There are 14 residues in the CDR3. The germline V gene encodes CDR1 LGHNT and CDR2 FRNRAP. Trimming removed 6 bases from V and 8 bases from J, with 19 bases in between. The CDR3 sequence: CASGANRDGLGYTF. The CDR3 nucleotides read TGTGCTAGTGGGGCCAACAGGGACGGGTTAGGCTACACCTTC.